This T cell receptor (beta chain) was recorded in a study of T cell responses to AZD1222 COVID-19 vaccine. Using immunoSEQ multiplex PCR, the repertoire was profiled, and TCRdb retains in-frame clones only, with some absent. The top ten clones hold about 0.9% of a sample with some 170,000 clones, 85% to 95% of them seen once. Notes on this clone: Its antigen is not identified.

Trimming removed 6 bases at V and 0 bases at J, with 12 bases between. The germline gives CDR1 SGHAT, CDR2 FQNNGV. This CDR3 is built from 15 residues. Study-level results: Most donors were white British and more were female, and clonal diversity was possibly underestimated.

The J gene is TRBJ2-1, the V gene TRBV11-2, with D perhaps being TRBD1 or TRBD2 (5 bases each). This receptor was obtained from an adult in good health. The input for sequencing was peripheral blood, taken on day 0 of AZD1222 vaccination. The CDR3 loop reads CASRTAGSSYNEQFF. The CDR3 DNA reads as TGTGCCAGCAGAACAGCAGGGAGCTCCTACAATGAGCAGTTCTTC.